This T cell receptor (beta chain) is from a study of Graves' ophthalmopathy and Graves' hyperthyroidism. Findings of the study overall: Classification of ophthalmopathy versus stable hyperthyroidism by a 13-signature model yielded approximately 90% sensitivity and just over 80% specificity. A majority of expanded thyroid clonotypes exceeding 0.001 frequency were likewise present in blood.

Amplification targeted the TCR beta CDR3 regions, with RNA transcripts as the source material. HTBI-primed first-round RT-PCR preceded second-round multiplex PCR. TCRdb independently ran MiXCR on the multiplex PCR reads; one entry per CDR3 protein. The data contain about 210,000 distinct CDR3 sequences, about 32% of them singletons. This clonotype appeared many times. Its specificity is not known. Exclusion applied to patients with other autoimmune diseases, uncontrolled infections, pregnancy or lactation. Orbital computed tomography, together with clinical symptoms, serum thyroxine, TRAb and thyroid ultrasound, was used for diagnosis. Trimming stripped 2 bases from V and 0 bases from J, with 8 bases between. Germline values: CDR1 DFQATT, CDR2 SNEGSKA (reference sequence). This CDR3 is built from 13 residues.

Sample: peripheral blood. This TCR derives from a man in his forties or fifties with Graves' ophthalmopathy. The chain joins TRBV20-1 to TRBJ2-7; D unresolved. CDR3 protein: CSARLLSSYEQYF. Here the CDR3 DNA reads TGCAGTGCTAGATTACTAAGCTCCTACGAGCAGTACTTC.